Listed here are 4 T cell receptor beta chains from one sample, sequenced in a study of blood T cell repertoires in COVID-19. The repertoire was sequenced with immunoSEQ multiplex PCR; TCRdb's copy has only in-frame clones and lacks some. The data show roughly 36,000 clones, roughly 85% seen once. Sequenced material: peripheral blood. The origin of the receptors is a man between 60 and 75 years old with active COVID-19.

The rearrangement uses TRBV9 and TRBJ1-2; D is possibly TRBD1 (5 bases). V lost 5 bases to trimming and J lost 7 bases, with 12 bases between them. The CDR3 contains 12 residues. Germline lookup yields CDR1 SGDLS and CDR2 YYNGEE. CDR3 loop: CASRGEVGGYTF. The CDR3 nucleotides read TGTGCCAGCAGGGGGGAGGTTGGTGGCTACACCTTC. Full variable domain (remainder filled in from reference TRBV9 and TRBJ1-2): DSGVTQTPKHLITATGQRVTLRCSPRSGDLSVYWYQQSLDQGLQFLIQYYNGEERAKGNILERFSAQQFPDLHSELNLSSLELGDSALYFCASRGEVGGYTFGSGTRLTVV.

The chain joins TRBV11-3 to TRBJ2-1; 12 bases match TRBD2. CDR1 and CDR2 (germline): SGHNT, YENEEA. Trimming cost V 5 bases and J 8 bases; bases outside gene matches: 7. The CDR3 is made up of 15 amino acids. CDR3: CASSPRLAGAYEQFF. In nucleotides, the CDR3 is TGTGCCAGCAGCCCAAGACTAGCGGGAGCCTATGAGCAGTTCTTC.

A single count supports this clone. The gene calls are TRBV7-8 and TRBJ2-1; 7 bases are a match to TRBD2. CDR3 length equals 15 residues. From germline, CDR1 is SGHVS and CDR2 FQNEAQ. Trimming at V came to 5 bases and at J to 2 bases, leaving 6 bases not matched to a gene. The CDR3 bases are TGTGCCAGCAGCCCGCGGGAGAGTCCCTACAATGAGCAGTTCTTC. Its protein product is CASSPRESPYNEQFF.

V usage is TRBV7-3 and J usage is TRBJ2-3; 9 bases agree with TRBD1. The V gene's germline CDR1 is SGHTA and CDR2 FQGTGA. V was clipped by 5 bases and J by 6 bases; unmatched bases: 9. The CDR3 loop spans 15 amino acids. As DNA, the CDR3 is TGTGCCAGCAGCAAAACAGGGGGCGCTAGGGATACGCAGTATTTT. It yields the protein CASSKTGGARDTQYF.